The source of this T cell receptor (beta chain) is a study of vaccination effects on CD4 cells after COVID-19. Study as a whole: A couple of convalescent patients gave samples 16 days and one week before vaccination. Study-wide results and caveats: The study enrolled few convalescent patients and sampled no early post-infection timepoints.

Produced via immunoSEQ multiplex PCR; TCRdb's table is partial and in-frame only. The sample holds approximately 45,000 clones; roughly 80% are singletons and the top ten take around 7.9%. Investigators separated out CD4+ T cells once approximately 11 days of culture had passed. IL-2 medium took the place of half the medium on both days 3 and 7. Comments on this clone: Its cognate antigen is unknown.

CDR3 length: 16 residues. Trimming removed 3 bases from V and 1 base from J, with 16 bases in between. CDR1 and CDR2 from the germline V gene are SGHRS and YFSETQ. The sequence was obtained from a human donor who had a prior SARS-CoV-2 infection. The input for sequencing was CD4+ T cells from PBMCs cultured without peptide, taken before COVID-19 vaccination. V usage is TRBV5-1 and J usage is TRBJ2-5; D is undetermined. Written as DNA, the CDR3 is TGCGCCAGCAGCTCCCTCCATGGCGGAATCCAAGAGACCCAGTACTTC. Translated, it gives CASSSLHGGIQETQYF.